Described below is a single T cell receptor beta chain sequence and its context. This clone was recorded a few times. What this receptor recognizes is not known. Base quality data are lacking; no much larger clone is found one base away. The data derive from a study of cytomegalovirus exposure and HLA in healthy donors (TCRdb year 2017). Regarding the research as a whole: According to an earlier analysis of 587 of the donors, about 179 million T cells yielded roughly 110 million unique TCR beta sequences and about 280 Gb of sequence data. An early release covering 500 to 750 HLA-typed donors comprised approximately 290 gigabases of sequencing data and about 90 million unique TCR sequences. The genetic ancestry cluster associated with self-reported Caucasian donors included about 81% of the roughly 400 genotyped donors. The study aimed to test whether signatures of past pathogen exposure could be identified by cataloging public T cell receptors. The T cell repertoires of about 700 subjects were profiled by immunosequencing and related to cytomegalovirus serostatus. Along with the 666-subject first cohort, a separate validation cohort of some 130 different subjects was used. To predict cytomegalovirus infection status, the study brought together high-throughput TCR immunosequencing, statistical association of individual TCRs with disease status, and machine learning. A later analysis re-analyzed previously published TCR beta repertoires from roughly 690 donors and added high-resolution HLA genotyping to study TCR occurrence patterns. In the later analysis, no new phenotypic data were used to find candidate immune exposures; instead, reliance was placed on TCR beta sequences and their occurrence across donors. In an earlier analysis of around 540 of the donors, high-throughput TCR beta sequencing was used to judge whether each TCR beta V gene segment behaved as functional or pseudogenic. Donor age, sex, ethnicity and CMV serostatus were collected together with the repertoire data. In a later genetic analysis, genome-wide SNP genotypes for about three fifths of the roughly 670 donors were used, and that subset was treated as a discovery cohort. All discovery cohort repertoires had been generated using a single sequencing platform. Both class I and class II loci were covered by HLA typing, at four-digit resolution. The number of typed donors differed by locus: roughly 629-640 for A, B, C, DRB1 and DQB1; roughly 510 for DQA1; 600 to 610 for DPA1; and some 470 for DPB1. About 5 DR-DQ haplotypes were handled as single units for association and clustering, since linkage in the cohort was strong. On average, about 200,000 unique TCR beta nucleotide sequences were sequenced per donor among 350 to 400 genotyped donors of the cohort, with around 19% of those sequences being non-productive. What the work shows at the level of the full study, not this receptor alone: It was suggested by the authors that the approach could potentially be generalized to other disease states and immunological phenotypes. In the study, approximately 160 TCR beta chains were listed as associated with cytomegalovirus. V-gene and J-gene trimming of TCR beta chains was associated with a missense DCLRE1C variant in a later genetic analysis, and the association was replicated in an independent cohort. A few of the identified cytomegalovirus-associated TCR beta chains were confirmed in vitro to be specific for cytomegalovirus antigens. Presence/absence analyses assumed roughly uniform sequencing depth across donors, an assumption that may not hold. Across donors, most TCR sequences were observed very rarely, whereas some public TCRs were present in many individuals. The sequencing pipeline was judged likely to have produced a cluster of highly shared sequence variants as a technical artifact. Correlated functional status among segregating V segments might be attributable to linkage disequilibrium, but an unknown experimental factor could not be ruled out. Compared with equally common non-associated chains, HLA-associated TCR beta chains in a later analysis were more clonally expanded and had lower generation probabilities. For the cohort, immune exposure information was limited to CMV serostatus. When HLA alleles, especially DR and DQ, strongly co-occurred, attributing TCR associations to individual alleles was difficult. A further reported finding was that TCR beta sequences accurately predicted the HLA-A and HLA-B alleles for most subjects in the first cohort. In a later genetic analysis, fewer N-insertions in productive TCRs were reported among donors in an Asian-associated ancestry cluster than the roughly 700-donor mean. In both the original and validation cohorts, the classifier was reported to diagnose cytomegalovirus status with high specificity and sensitivity. The earlier analysis of some 540 of the donors excluded approximately 17 rarely observed V segments, including chromosome 9 orphons, because counts were too low. A later analysis found that TCR association rates varied across HLA loci, with DRB1 alleles showing the most associated TCRs and HLA-C alleles the fewest. The cohort was sequenced for TCR beta chains only, and without alpha or paired-chain data the features that could be detected were limited. According to a later analysis, most CMV-associated TCR beta chains appeared to be HLA-restricted, and the HLA associations seemed to be driven largely by CMV exposure. Several of the top co-occurrence clusters appeared to be linked to parvovirus B19, influenza, CMV and Epstein-Barr virus, according to a later analysis. Because HLA typing was unavailable for some donors at each locus, only the typed subset was used in association tests. In an earlier analysis of about 540 of the donors, most TCR beta V segments were observed in productive rearrangements about 90% or about 30% of the time, broadly matching IMGT annotations. Specific HLA alleles were associated with roughly 17,000 TCR beta sequences at a false discovery rate of 0.05 in a later analysis.

Receptor libraries were prepared by the immunoSEQ multiplex PCR assay. For the multiplex PCR, a mixture combining 60 forward primers for TCR Vbeta segments and 13 reverse primers for TCR Jbeta segments was used. Amplification of the CDR3 region of rearranged TCR beta genes was performed with a multiplex PCR assay on genomic DNA. The amplified TCR beta libraries were sequenced on the Illumina HiSeq System as 87-base-pair reads. In the authors' own workflow: A later analysis counted tens of millions of unique TCR beta chains across the 550 to 750 repertoires, and some 11 million of these chains were shared by at least two donors. Raw reads were error-corrected and collapsed into unique sequences with a nearest-neighbor algorithm that merged closely related sequences to remove PCR and sequencing errors. To assign V, D and J gene segments, CDR3 sequences were aligned to IMGT reference sequences. Each retained sequence needed at least a six-nucleotide match to both a V gene segment and a J gene segment. Rearrangements were classified as productive when the CDR3 lacked stop codons and remained in frame with V and J, and all other rearrangements were classified as non-productive. Following IMGT convention, CDR3 was defined as the stretch from the second conserved V-encoded cysteine up to the conserved J-encoded phenylalanine. The earlier analysis of 587 of the donors excluded sequences that lacked an unambiguous match to a single V gene segment. In an earlier analysis of several hundred of the donors, V segments were called functional above 56.7% productive rearrangements and were called segregating when the between-donor standard deviation exceeded 5%. To diagnose cytomegalovirus status from the catalog of TCR beta chain sequences, a statistical classification framework was built. A later analysis assigned V and J genes by comparing TCR nucleotide sequences with IMGT/GENE-DB human TR gene sequences. In a later analysis, CDR3 sequences and most-parsimonious VDJ recombination scenarios were assigned using the TCRdist pipeline. A later analysis defined each TCR beta chain by its CDR3 amino acid sequence plus V-gene family, and excluded reads lacking a unique V-gene family. As a way to deal with suspected cross-contamination and a sequencing artifact, a later analysis dropped more than 500 nucleotide sequences that were highly shared and had low generation probability. In a later analysis, a clonal expansion index was calculated for each public chain from normalized within-repertoire ranks of inferred template counts. A later analysis computed generation probabilities with a VDJ recombination model fitted to out-of-frame rearrangements, and checked the results against IGoR. In a later analysis, hypergeometric tests were used to score TCR-TCR, TCR-HLA and TCR-CMV co-occurrence, with a repertoire-size bias correction applied to TCR pairs. To estimate false discovery rates, a later analysis permuted the HLA or CMV assignments 20 times. In a later analysis, co-occurring TCRs were grouped using DBSCAN, with TCRdist sequence similarity added in when clustering inside HLA-allele-positive subsets. Repertoires with fewer than 30,000 or more than 120,000 public chains, plus five repertoires with anomalous nucleotide sharing, were excluded from co-occurrence clustering. The immuneACCESS repertoire file appears here via TCRdb, limited to in-frame rearrangements. These files lack a portion of the clones; in checked studies, under half of the deficit traces to unresolved V genes, and the cause of the others is not known. V and J calls and clone size come straight from that table; D and trimming were deduced from the DNA. This sample holds under 150,000 clones; 8% to 10% were observed only once. Approximately 3% of the sample rests with the top ten.

The cohort comprised approximately 700 healthy bone marrow donors. At the time of sampling, all cohort members were nominally healthy, though unrecorded immune exposures were likely present. The donor tested CMV seronegative, placing the donor among the 350 to 400 seronegative members of the cohort. A peripheral blood sample was collected from each donor, and TCR beta sequencing was performed on peripheral blood mononuclear cells. Genomic DNA extraction from the blood cell samples was performed with the Qiagen DNeasy Blood Extraction Kit. The TCR was taken from a man aged 25 to 45 in good health and CMV-seronegative. Sequenced input: PBMCs.

The base sequence is TGTGCCAGCAGCTCGGGACACCGGTTCTCTGGAAACACCATATATTTT. This translates into CASSSGHRFSGNTIYF. Recombination connected TRBV7-2 to TRBJ1-3; possibly the D gene is TRBD1, per 6 matching bases. At the junction V is shortened by 4 bases and J by 0 bases, with 13 bases in between. Via the germline V gene, CDR1 is SGHTA and CDR2 FQGNSA. There are 16 amino acids in the CDR3, from cysteine to phenylalanine inclusive. Just the 48-base CDR3 DNA is kept, in frame starting at base 1. Reference TRBV7-2 and TRBJ1-3 genes cover what lies past the CDR3, so the full variable domain is GAGVSQSPSNKVTEKGKDVELRCDPISGHTALYWYRQSLGQGLEFLIYFQGNSAPDKSGLPSDRFSAERTGGSVSTLTIQRTQQEDSAVYLCASSSGHRFSGNTIYFGEGSWLTVV.